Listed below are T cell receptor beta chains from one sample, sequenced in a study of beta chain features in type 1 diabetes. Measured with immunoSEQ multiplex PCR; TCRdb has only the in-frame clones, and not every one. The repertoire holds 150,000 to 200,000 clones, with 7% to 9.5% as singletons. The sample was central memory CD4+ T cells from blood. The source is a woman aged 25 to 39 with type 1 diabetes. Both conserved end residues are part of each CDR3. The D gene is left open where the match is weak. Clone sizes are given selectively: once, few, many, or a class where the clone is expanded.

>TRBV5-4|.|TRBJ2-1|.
CASSLIGGEQFF
TGTGCCAGCAGCTTAATAGGAGGTGAGCAGTTCTTC
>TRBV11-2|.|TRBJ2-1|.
CASSLGEHNEQFF
TGTGCCAGCAGCTTAGGCGAACACAATGAGCAGTTCTTC
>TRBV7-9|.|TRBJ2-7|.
CASSGKGWEDNYEQYF
TGTGCCAGCAGCGGGAAGGGGTGGGAGGATAACTACGAGCAGTACTTC
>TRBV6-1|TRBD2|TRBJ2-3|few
CASRPLADPTDTQYF
TGTGCCAGCCGGCCGCTAGCGGACCCTACAGATACGCAGTATTTT
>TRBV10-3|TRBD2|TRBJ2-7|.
CAISEVTSGSGEQYF
TGTGCCATCAGTGAAGTGACTAGCGGGAGTGGTGAGCAGTACTTC
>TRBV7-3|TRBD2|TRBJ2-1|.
CASSLTAGTSGYNEQFF
TGTGCCAGCAGCTTAACGGCCGGGACTAGCGGTTACAATGAGCAGTTCTTC
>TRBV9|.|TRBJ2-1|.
CASSVGGRLHNEQFF
TGTGCCAGCAGCGTAGGTGGCAGGTTGCACAATGAGCAGTTCTTC
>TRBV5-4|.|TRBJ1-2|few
CASSLARGGYTF
TGTGCCAGCAGCTTAGCCAGAGGTGGCTACACCTTC
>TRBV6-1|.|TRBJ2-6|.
CASSQTGTGANVLTF
TGTGCCAGCAGCCAGACAGGAACTGGGGCCAACGTCCTGACTTTC
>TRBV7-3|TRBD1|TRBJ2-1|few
CASSYPGQGAGNEQFF
TGTGCCAGCAGCTACCCGGGACAGGGGGCAGGTAATGAGCAGTTCTTC
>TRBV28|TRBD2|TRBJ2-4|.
CASSLVLAVAKNIQYF
TGTGCCAGCAGTTTAGTTCTAGCGGTAGCCAAAAACATTCAGTACTTC
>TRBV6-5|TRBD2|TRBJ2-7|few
CASTRGGERDYEQYF
TGTGCCAGCACCCGTGGGGGGGAACGGGACTACGAGCAGTACTTC
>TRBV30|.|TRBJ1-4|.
CAWSKGLNNEKLFF
TGTGCCTGGTCGAAGGGACTGAATAATGAAAAACTGTTTTTT
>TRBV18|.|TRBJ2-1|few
CASSPSPPSSYNEQFF
TGTGCCAGCTCACCGTCACCTCCGAGCTCCTACAATGAGCAGTTCTTC
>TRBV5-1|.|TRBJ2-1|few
CASSMESGEQFF
TGCGCCAGCAGTATGGAGTCGGGTGAGCAGTTCTTC
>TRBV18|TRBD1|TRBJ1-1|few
CASSPLQGENTEAFF
TGTGCCAGCTCACCTCTTCAGGGGGAGAACACTGAAGCTTTCTTT
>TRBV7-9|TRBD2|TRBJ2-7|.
CASSSGLAGDYEQYF
TGTGCCAGCAGCTCGGGACTAGCGGGGGACTACGAGCAGTACTTC
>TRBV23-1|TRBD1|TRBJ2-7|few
CASTQGTGLRYEQYF
TGCGCCAGCACCCAAGGGACAGGGCTACGATACGAGCAGTACTTC
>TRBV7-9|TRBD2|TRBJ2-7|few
CASSRRLAGEGEQYF
TGTGCCAGCAGCCGAAGACTAGCGGGAGAAGGCGAGCAGTACTTC
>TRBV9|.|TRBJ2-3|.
CASSAWRTDTQYF
TGTGCCAGCAGCGCGTGGCGCACAGATACGCAGTATTTT
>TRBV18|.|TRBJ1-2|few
CASSPPGASYGYTF
TGTGCCAGCTCACCACCGGGGGCCAGCTATGGCTACACCTTC
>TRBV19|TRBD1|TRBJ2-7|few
CASSRQGANEQYF
TGTGCCAGTAGTAGACAGGGGGCGAACGAGCAGTACTTC
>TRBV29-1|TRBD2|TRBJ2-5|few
CSVELAGAETQYF
TGCAGCGTTGAACTAGCGGGAGCAGAGACCCAGTACTTC
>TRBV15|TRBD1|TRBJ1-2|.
CATSRRTGGGYGYTF
TGTGCCACCAGCAGGAGGACAGGGGGCGGATATGGCTACACCTTC
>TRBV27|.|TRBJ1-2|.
CASRGWGSNYGYTF
TGTGCCAGCAGAGGCTGGGGCAGTAACTATGGCTACACCTTC
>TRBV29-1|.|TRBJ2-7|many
CSSTSGEEQYF
TGCAGCTCTACCTCGGGAGAAGAGCAGTACTTC
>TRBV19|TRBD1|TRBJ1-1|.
CASNRGNMNTEAFF
TGTGCCAGTAACAGGGGGAATATGAACACTGAAGCTTTCTTT
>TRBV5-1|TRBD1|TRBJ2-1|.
CASSLEGADRGNEQFF
TGCGCCAGCAGCTTGGAGGGGGCCGACAGGGGCAATGAGCAGTTCTTC
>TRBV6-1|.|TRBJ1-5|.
CASREQGFGFNNQPQHF
TGTGCCAGCAGAGAACAGGGATTCGGGTTTAACAATCAGCCCCAGCATTTT
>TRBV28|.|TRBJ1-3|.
CASSPELSSGNTIYF
TGTGCCAGCAGTCCGGAGCTAAGCTCTGGAAACACCATATATTTT
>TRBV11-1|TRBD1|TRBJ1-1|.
CASSDLTGGNTEAFF
TGTGCCAGCAGCGACCTGACAGGGGGGAACACTGAAGCTTTCTTT
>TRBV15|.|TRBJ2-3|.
CATSRDRTDTQYF
TGTGCCACCAGCAGAGATCGGACAGATACGCAGTATTTT
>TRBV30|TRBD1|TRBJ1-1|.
CAWRADRAEAFF
TGTGCCTGGAGAGCCGACAGGGCTGAAGCTTTCTTT
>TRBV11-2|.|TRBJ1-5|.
CASSGGGAGSGNQPQHF
TGTGCCAGCAGCGGCGGTGGGGCAGGGTCTGGCAATCAGCCCCAGCATTTT
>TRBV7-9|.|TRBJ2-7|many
CASSPWGDEQYF
TGTGCCAGCAGCCCATGGGGAGACGAGCAGTACTTC
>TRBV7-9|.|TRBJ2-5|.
CASSVGSEGTQYF
TGTGCCAGCAGCGTAGGGTCGGAGGGGACCCAGTACTTC
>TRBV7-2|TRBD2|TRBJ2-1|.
CASSLTSRPYNEQFF
TGTGCCAGCAGCTTGACTAGCCGACCCTACAATGAGCAGTTCTTC
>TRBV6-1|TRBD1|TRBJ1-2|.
CASSDTGGHGYTF
TGTGCCAGCAGTGATACAGGGGGACATGGCTACACCTTC
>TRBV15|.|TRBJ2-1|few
CATSRDRLGTRQNEQFF
TGTGCCACCAGCAGAGATCGCCTCGGGACTCGGCAAAATGAGCAGTTCTTC
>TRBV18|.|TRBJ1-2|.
CASSPGLTANYGYTF
TGTGCCAGCTCACCGGGGCTGACAGCAAACTATGGCTACACCTTC
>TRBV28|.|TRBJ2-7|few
CASSSGDSYSSYEQYF
TGTGCCAGCAGTTCAGGCGACAGTTACTCTTCCTACGAGCAGTACTTC
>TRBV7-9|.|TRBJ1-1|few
CASSLEGKPMNTEAFF
TGTGCCAGCAGCTTAGAGGGGAAACCCATGAACACTGAAGCTTTCTTT
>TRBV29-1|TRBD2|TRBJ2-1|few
CSVEVAGGPLQFF
TGCAGCGTTGAGGTAGCGGGAGGGCCTTTACAGTTCTTC